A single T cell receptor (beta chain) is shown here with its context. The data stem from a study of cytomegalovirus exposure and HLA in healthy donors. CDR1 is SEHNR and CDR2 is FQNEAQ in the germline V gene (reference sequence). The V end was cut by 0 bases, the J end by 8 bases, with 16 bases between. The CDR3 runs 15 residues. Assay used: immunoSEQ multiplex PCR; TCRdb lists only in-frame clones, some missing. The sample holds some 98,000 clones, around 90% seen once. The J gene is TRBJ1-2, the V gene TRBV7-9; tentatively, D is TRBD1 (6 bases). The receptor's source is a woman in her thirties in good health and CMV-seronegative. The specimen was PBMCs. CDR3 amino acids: CASSLALPGASGYTF. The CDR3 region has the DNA TGTGCCAGCAGCTTAGCGTTACCAGGGGCGAGCGGCTACACCTTC.